This TCR beta chain stems from a study of T cell changes during pregnancy in multiple sclerosis. CDR1 and CDR2 (germline): MNHEY, SMNVEV (reference sequence). Trimming left V 5 bases short and J 5 bases short, with 13 bases between. The CDR3 has 14 amino acids. This clone was detected only once. Here immunoSEQ multiplex PCR was the method, and the copy in TCRdb shows in-frame clones only, minus some. The sample yields tens of thousands of clones, approximately 92% seen once. The input for sequencing was CD4+ T cells from peripheral blood mononuclear cells, taken after pregnancy. The TCR originated in a female donor in good health, enrolled as a control in a pregnancy study. The chain uses TRBV27 and TRBJ2-1; possibly TRBD2 for D (6 bases). CDR3 sequence: CASSLGTGDNEQFF. Here the CDR3 DNA reads TGTGCCAGCAGTCTTGGGACTGGGGACAATGAGCAGTTCTTC.